This passage covers 5 T cell receptor beta chains from one sample sequenced in a study of T cells in Graves' hyperthyroidism and ophthalmopathy. There were TCR beta CDR3 regions amplified from RNA transcripts. The TCR CDR3 was amplified in a first-round RT-PCR using the HTBI primer set. MiXCR, run by TCRdb on the multiplex PCR reads, gives a single entry per CDR3 protein. The sample yields about 770,000 distinct CDR3 sequences, 18% seen once. The specimen sequenced was blood. All receptors derive from a woman in her fifties or sixties with Graves' hyperthyroidism that later progressed to Graves' ophthalmopathy.

The chain joins TRBV7-3 to TRBJ1-4; D gene unclear. The length of the CDR3 is 14 residues. The germline V gene encodes CDR1 SGHTA and CDR2 FQGTGA. The ends were cut back, 2 bases at V and 4 bases at J, with 8 bases in the middle. This chain's CDR3 is CASSLPRYNEKLFF. The CDR3 DNA sequence: TGTGCCAGCAGCTTACCCCGGTATAATGAAAAACTGTTTTTT.

This sequence joins TRBV7-3 and TRBJ1-1; TRBD1 matches at 8 bases. Per germline, CDR1 SGHTA and CDR2 FQGTGA. CDR3 length: 13 amino acids. With V trimmed by 5 bases and J by 5 bases, 4 bases remained unmatched. The CDR3 sequence is CASSRDRLTEAFF. The DNA for the CDR3 is TGTGCCAGCAGCCGGGACAGGTTGACTGAAGCTTTCTTT.

This clonotype was counted between two and nine times. The rearrangement joins TRBV9 to TRBJ2-1; 16 bases align to TRBD2. Germline lookup yields CDR1 SGDLS and CDR2 YYNGEE. V lost 2 bases to trimming and J lost 4 bases; unmatched junction nucleotides: 0. CDR3 length equals 16 residues. CDR3 region: CASSVGLAGGYNEQFF. The CDR3 DNA reads as TGTGCCAGCAGCGTGGGACTAGCGGGGGGGTACAATGAGCAGTTCTTC.

V gene TRBV6-5 combines with J gene TRBJ1-1, with no clear D. CDR1 MNHEY and CDR2 SVGAGI come from the germline V gene. This CDR3 contains 14 residues. Trimming shortened V by 4 bases and J by 7 bases, and 16 bases separated the two germline ends. The CDR3 reads CASSFRTDWVEAFF. As DNA, the CDR3 is TGTGCCAGCAGTTTCAGGACCGATTGGGTTGAAGCTTTCTTT.

V usage is TRBV12-3 or TRBV12-4 and J usage is TRBJ1-4; no clear D. The CDR3 is 13 residues long. Trimming pared 3 bases from V and 2 bases from J, leaving 4 bases between. The CDR3 region is CASSFETNEKLFF. In DNA form, the CDR3 reads TGTGCCAGCAGTTTTGAGACTAATGAAAAACTGTTTTTT.